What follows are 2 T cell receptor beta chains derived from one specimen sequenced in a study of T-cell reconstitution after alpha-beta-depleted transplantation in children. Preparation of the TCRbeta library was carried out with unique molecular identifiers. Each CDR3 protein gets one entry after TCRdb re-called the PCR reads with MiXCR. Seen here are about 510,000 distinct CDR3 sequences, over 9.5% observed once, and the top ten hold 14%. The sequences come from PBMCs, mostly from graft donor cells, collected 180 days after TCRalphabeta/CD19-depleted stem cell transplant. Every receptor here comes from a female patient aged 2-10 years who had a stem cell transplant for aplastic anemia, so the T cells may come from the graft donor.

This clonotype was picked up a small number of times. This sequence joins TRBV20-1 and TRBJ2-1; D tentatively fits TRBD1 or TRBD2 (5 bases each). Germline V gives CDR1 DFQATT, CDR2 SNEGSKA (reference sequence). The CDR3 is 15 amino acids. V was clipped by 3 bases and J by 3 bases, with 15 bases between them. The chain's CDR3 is CSASGTHRNYNEQFF. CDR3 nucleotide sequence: TGCAGTGCTAGTGGGACCCACCGAAACTACAATGAGCAGTTCTTC.

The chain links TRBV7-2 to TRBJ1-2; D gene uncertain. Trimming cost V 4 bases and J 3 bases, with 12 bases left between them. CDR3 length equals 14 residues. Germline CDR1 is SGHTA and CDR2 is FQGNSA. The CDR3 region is CASSSGLDHYGYTF. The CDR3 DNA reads TGTGCCAGCAGCTCCGGACTGGACCACTATGGCTACACCTTC. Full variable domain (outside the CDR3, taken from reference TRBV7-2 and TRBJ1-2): GAGVSQSPSNKVTEKGKDVELRCDPISGHTALYWYRQSLGQGLEFLIYFQGNSAPDKSGLPSDRFSAERTGGSVSTLTIQRTQQEDSAVYLCASSSGLDHYGYTFGSGTRLTVV.